This T cell receptor beta chain was sequenced during a study of T cell repertoires in cytomegalovirus infection (dated by TCRdb to between 2019 and 2020). Turning to the overall study: Donor HLA type was relevant to the analysis, as public TCR beta signatures indicated carriage of CMV infection together with the matching HLA type. Study-level results and caveats: Cumulative frequency of public TCR beta family members discriminated carriers of CMV infection plus the relevant HLA type in this cohort and an independent approximately 370-donor cohort. The ex vivo response was dominated by HLA-C-restricted CMV-specific TCR beta clonotypes, which also provided the single most frequent clonotype in two of eight donors.

TCRdb lists the instrument as Illumina HiSeq 1500. TCRdb's own reprocessing of the public reads used fastp at Q25 and MiXCR and kept productive beta chains. Under each unique CDR3 protein, matching rows form one entry showing the most common genes and DNA. The sample has around 450,000 distinct CDR3 sequences on record, over 9% of them singletons. The top ten clones comprise about 10% of the sample. The germline V gene (reference sequence) gives CDR1 as SEHNR and CDR2 as FQNEAQ. From the cysteine through the phenylalanine, the CDR3 covers 14 amino acids. The read is trimmed to its CDR3 DNA, 42 bases read in frame from base 1. V is cut by 1 base and J by 4 bases, and the space between the germline ends is 10 bases. This clonotype was observed many times. This receptor's antigen is unknown. No much larger clone is present one base from it, and per-base qualities are unavailable.

This chain is built from TRBV7-9 and TRBJ1-2; no confident D gene assignment can be made. The clonotype originates from a human donor in good health (CMV status not recorded). Some clones in this sample may be carry-over from other donors' samples. Sample: PBMCs. The CDR3 region: CASSLEEQSYGYTF. The nucleotide sequence reads TGTGCCAGCAGCTTAGAAGAGCAGAGCTATGGCTACACCTTC. This CDR3, with the reference TRBV7-9 and TRBJ1-2 proteins standing in past its ends, gives the full variable domain DTGVSQNPRHKITKRGQNVTFRCDPISEHNRLYWYRQTLGQGPEFLTYFQNEAQLEKSRLLSDRFSAERPKGSFSTLEIQRTEQGDSAMYLCASSLEEQSYGYTFGSGTRLTVV.